A selection of T cell receptor beta chains follows, all from one sample in a study of vaccination and CD4 T cells after COVID-19. These TCRs' antigens remain unknown. TCRdb itself ran the PCR reads through MiXCR, one entry per CDR3 protein. Altogether under 25,000 distinct CDR3 sequences are present, around 44% being singletons, with the ten largest covering over 20%. This sample comprised CD4+ T cells from blood, cultured in vitro, obtained before SARS-CoV-2 vaccination. The receptors come from a human donor who had recovered from COVID-19. Both conserved end residues are part of each CDR3. The D gene is left open where the match is weak. Part of the rows lack a size; the others show once, few, many or a class for expanded clones.

size | D | J | V | CDR3 | DNA
- | TRBD1 | TRBJ2-7 | TRBV10-3 | CAISVRQGSGNEQYF | TGTGCCATCAGTGTACGACAGGGAAGTGGCAACGAGCAGTACTTC
- | TRBD1 | TRBJ2-1 | TRBV6-1 | CASQRTGGIYNEQFF | TGTGCCAGCCAGAGGACAGGGGGAATCTACAATGAGCAGTTCTTC
- | TRBD1 | TRBJ1-2 | TRBV6-7 | CASSLDRVPCGGYAF | TGTGCCAGCAGTTTGGACAGGGTACCTTGCGGGGGCTACGCCTTC
- | TRBD1 | TRBJ1-6 | TRBV20-1 | CSAIRDRGPANNSPLHF | TGCAGTGCTATCCGGGACAGGGGACCGGCAAATAATTCACCCCTCCACTTT
- | - | TRBJ1-2 | TRBV12-5 | CASGTGRSEGYTF | TGTGCTAGTGGTACCGGACGGTCGGAGGGCTACACCTTC
few | - | TRBJ2-7 | TRBV7-2 | CASTSFRGRLGEQYF | TGTGCCAGTACTAGCTTCCGGGGCAGGTTGGGTGAGCAGTACTTC
- | - | TRBJ2-1 | TRBV7-2 | CASSLAMGSYNEQFF | TGTGCCAGCAGCTTAGCCATGGGCTCCTACAATGAGCAGTTCTTC
once | - | TRBJ1-6 | TRBV12-3/TRBV12-4 | CASSRGPDYNSPLHF | TGTGCCAGCAGTCGGGGCCCCGACTATAATTCACCCCTCCACTTT
- | - | TRBJ2-3 | TRBV28 | CASSLEPSTDTQYF | TGTGCCAGCAGTTTGGAGCCTAGCACAGATACGCAGTATTTT
few | - | TRBJ1-1 | TRBV6-1 | CASSDFADFTEAFF | TGTGCCAGCAGTGATTTTGCAGACTTCACTGAAGCTTTCTTT
- | TRBD1 | TRBJ1-1 | TRBV6-1 | CASSDRGVSAFF | TGTGCCAGCAGTGACAGGGGGGTATCAGCTTTCTTT
few | TRBD1 | TRBJ2-1 | TRBV6-1 | CAIQGTYNEQFF | TGTGCCATACAGGGGACCTACAATGAGCAGTTCTTC
few | - | TRBJ1-2 | TRBV27 | CASSYNRKDGYTF | TGTGCCAGCAGTTACAATCGGAAGGATGGCTACACCTTC
medium-sized | TRBD1 | TRBJ1-5 | TRBV5-5 | CASSPGQGGNQPQHF | TGTGCCAGCAGCCCTGGACAGGGAGGCAATCAGCCCCAGCATTTT
- | - | TRBJ1-5 | TRBV12-3/TRBV12-4 | CASSRGDIYSNQPQHF | TGTGCCAGCAGTCGAGGGGACATCTATAGCAATCAGCCCCAGCATTTT
- | TRBD2 | TRBJ2-1 | TRBV20-1 | CSALQRGFTYNEQFF | TGCAGTGCTCTTCAGCGGGGATTTACCTACAATGAGCAGTTCTTC
once | - | TRBJ2-7 | TRBV4-2 | CASSHIGTDEQYF | TGTGCCAGCAGCCATATCGGGACCGACGAGCAGTACTTC
- | - | TRBJ1-3 | TRBV6-1 | CASTLRRIGDGNTIYF | TGTGCCAGCACCCTAAGACGAATAGGCGATGGAAACACCATATATTTT
few | - | TRBJ2-7 | TRBV5-1 | CASSREGTGSSYEQYF | TGCGCCAGCAGCCGCGAGGGGACGGGTAGTTCCTACGAGCAGTACTTC
- | TRBD1 | TRBJ1-2 | TRBV7-2 | CASRRTSTGGDYGYTF | TGTGCCAGCAGACGTACCTCGACAGGGGGCGACTATGGCTACACCTTC
- | - | TRBJ1-1 | TRBV19 | CASRGSNTEAFF | TGTGCCAGCCGAGGGTCCAACACTGAAGCTTTCTTT
- | TRBD1 | TRBJ1-2 | TRBV4-3 | CASSHLLTGSGYTF | TGCGCCAGCAGCCATCTCCTGACAGGGTCTGGCTACACCTTC
few | - | TRBJ1-6 | TRBV6-1 | CASSAAFGVGSPLHF | TGTGCCAGCAGTGCGGCTTTTGGGGTTGGGTCACCCCTCCACTTT
- | - | TRBJ2-2 | TRBV6-1 | CASSPSTGGANTGELFF | TGTGCCAGCAGTCCAAGTACAGGCGGGGCGAACACCGGGGAGCTGTTTTTT
- | TRBD1 | TRBJ1-2 | TRBV20-1 | CSARRQGLYGYTF | TGCAGTGCTAGAAGACAGGGCCTCTATGGCTACACCTTC
- | - | TRBJ1-4 | TRBV10-3 | CAISDPDRATNEKLFF | TGTGCCATCAGTGACCCCGACCGAGCAACTAATGAAAAACTGTTTTTT
- | - | TRBJ1-2 | TRBV5-6 | CASSLGQAINYGYTF | TGTGCCAGCAGCTTGGGGCAGGCTATAAACTATGGCTACACCTTC
- | TRBD1 | TRBJ1-2 | TRBV27 | CATRDRGRNGYTF | TGTGCCACCAGGGACAGGGGACGTAATGGCTACACCTTC
- | - | TRBJ1-2 | TRBV30 | CAWSLSYGYTF | TGTGCCTGGAGTCTCAGTTATGGCTACACCTTC
few | - | TRBJ1-1 | TRBV5-4 | CASSLNGASPEAFF | TGTGCCAGCAGCTTGAATGGTGCTAGCCCTGAAGCTTTCTTT
- | - | TRBJ1-5 | TRBV6-1 | CASFGQFNQPQHF | TGTGCCAGCTTCGGACAGTTCAATCAGCCCCAGCATTTT
- | TRBD1 | TRBJ1-2 | TRBV2 | CASRGDREGYGYTF | TGTGCCAGCAGGGGGGACAGGGAGGGCTATGGCTACACCTTC
- | - | TRBJ1-2 | TRBV5-4 | CASSLGTLYGYTF | TGTGCCAGCAGCTTGGGGACGCTCTATGGCTACACCTTC
few | - | TRBJ1-1 | TRBV6-1 | CATHRAPGDTEAFF | TGTGCCACCCACAGGGCCCCCGGGGACACTGAAGCTTTCTTT
- | TRBD1 | TRBJ2-3 | TRBV19 | CASSPGDRGTDTQYF | TGTGCCAGTAGTCCAGGGGACAGGGGAACAGATACGCAGTATTTT
few | - | TRBJ2-2 | TRBV6-2/TRBV6-3 | CASSFGTLWGTGELFF | TGTGCCAGCAGTTTCGGGACATTATGGGGCACCGGGGAGCTGTTTTTT
few | TRBD2 | TRBJ2-3 | TRBV2 | CASSEPSSGEHTDTQYF | TGTGCCAGCAGTGAACCGTCTAGCGGGGAGCACACAGATACGCAGTATTTT
- | TRBD2 | TRBJ2-7 | TRBV20-1 | CSAAVGTSGGFNSYEQYF | TGCAGTGCCGCCGTAGGGACTAGCGGGGGGTTTAACTCCTACGAGCAGTACTTC
few | TRBD2 | TRBJ2-3 | TRBV24-1 | CATGTSGTDTQYF | TGTGCCACCGGGACTAGCGGCACAGATACGCAGTATTTT
- | - | TRBJ1-5 | TRBV7-9 | CASSRTDSNQPQHF | TGTGCCAGCAGCCGGACAGATAGCAATCAGCCCCAGCATTTT
medium-sized | TRBD1 | TRBJ1-2 | TRBV7-2 | CASSSSGTGRIYGYTF | TGTGCCAGCAGCTCCTCCGGGACAGGGAGAATCTATGGCTACACCTTC
- | TRBD2 | TRBJ2-2 | TRBV28 | CASNRPGLAGGPDSTGELFF | TGTGCCAGCAACCGCCCGGGACTAGCGGGAGGGCCCGATTCGACCGGGGAGCTGTTTTTT
- | - | TRBJ1-5 | TRBV2 | CASKGENQPQHF | TGTGCCAGCAAAGGGGAAAATCAGCCCCAGCATTTT
- | - | TRBJ1-5 | TRBV19 | CASRAPGENQPQHF | TGTGCCAGCCGGGCCCCGGGAGAAAATCAGCCCCAGCATTTT
few | TRBD1 | TRBJ2-3 | TRBV6-1 | CASSEGQGNTQYF | TGTGCCAGCAGCGAGGGACAGGGGAATACGCAGTATTTT
- | - | TRBJ2-1 | TRBV7-2 | CASTPQAASYNEQFF | TGTGCCAGCACCCCACAAGCGGCATCCTACAATGAGCAGTTCTTC
- | TRBD1 | TRBJ2-1 | TRBV29-1 | CSVEDVVLGQGNNEQFF | TGCAGCGTTGAAGATGTGGTCCTGGGACAGGGGAACAATGAGCAGTTCTTC
- | - | TRBJ1-5 | TRBV6-2/TRBV6-3 | CASSSRVSGISNQPQHF | TGTGCCAGCAGTTCCCGGGTCTCAGGGATTAGCAATCAGCCCCAGCATTTT
- | TRBD2 | TRBJ2-4 | TRBV7-2 | CASSSDGGGGNIQYF | TGTGCCAGCAGCTCAGACGGGGGGGGGGGGAACATTCAGTACTTC
few | - | TRBJ1-5 | TRBV28 | CASSYRSGDSQPQHF | TGTGCCAGCAGTTATCGCTCCGGGGATTCCCAGCCCCAGCATTTT
- | - | TRBJ1-1 | TRBV19 | CASSTNRQRVDTEAFF | TGTGCCAGTAGTACAAACCGACAGAGGGTGGACACTGAAGCTTTCTTT
- | TRBD1 | TRBJ2-3 | TRBV15 | CATSRGQGGADTQYF | TGTGCCACCAGCCGGGGACAGGGAGGTGCAGATACGCAGTATTTT
- | TRBD2 | TRBJ2-3 | TRBV6-1 | CASSRGTSRRVDTQYF | TGTGCCAGCAGCAGAGGGACTAGCCGTCGGGTGGATACGCAGTATTTT
- | TRBD2 | TRBJ2-2 | TRBV2 | CASSGLAGVSGELFF | TGTGCCAGCAGTGGTCTAGCGGGAGTTAGCGGGGAGCTGTTTTTT
- | TRBD1 | TRBJ2-3 | TRBV19 | CASSPQGQASYTRYF | TGTGCCAGTAGTCCGCAGGGACAGGCGTCATATACGCGGTATTTT